Below are 18 T cell receptor beta chains sequenced from a single sample in a study of human T cells and chemical hapten exposure. TCRdb analysed the RACE reads with MiXCR anew, one entry per CDR3 protein. The sample shows 84,000 or so distinct CDR3 sequences, about 9% of them seen only once. Stated time point: pre-sensitization, week 0. The sample's treatment: therapeutic diphenylcyclopropenone sensitization with weekly scalp DPC. This specimen was whole blood, taken in connection with sensitization to the hapten diphenylcyclopropenone (DPC). The receptors come from a man aged 35 to 55 with alopecia areata. Some clones in this sample may be carry-over from other donors' samples.

Only a few counts were recorded for this clonotype. J is TRBJ2-7 and V is TRBV7-6; D might be TRBD2 (5 bases). The V end was cut by 0 bases, the J end by 3 bases, with 9 bases between. The CDR3 has 14 residues. Per germline, CDR1 SGHVS and CDR2 FNYEAQ. The CDR3 nucleotides read TGTGCCAGCAGCTTAGCGGGAGCGGACTACGAGCAGTACTTC. Translating gives CASSLAGADYEQYF.

This clonotype was detected only a few times. Possible read error: a much larger clone is one base away. This chain uses TRBV6-6 with TRBJ2-2; D ambiguous. Per the germline V gene, CDR1 is MNHNY and CDR2 is SVGAGI (reference sequence). The germline V and J ends were trimmed by 7 bases and 0 bases, with 3 bases remaining between them. This CDR3 is 12 amino acids long. This CDR3 reads CASTPNTGELFF. The CDR3 nucleotides are TGTGCCAGCACCCCGAACACCGGGGAGCTGTTTTTT.

In the case of this clonotype: A read error may explain this, as a much larger clone is one base away. The rearrangement links TRBV12-3 or TRBV12-4 to TRBJ1-5; no clear D. The CDR3 has 13 amino acids. This CDR3 reads CASGFTAAQPQHF. The CDR3 DNA follows: TGTGCCAGCGGTTTTACCGCGGCCCAGCCCCAGCATTTT.

This clonotype has ten or more counts. The J gene is TRBJ1-5, the V gene TRBV9, with TRBD1 matching 8 bases. The V segment lost 3 bases and the J segment 6 bases; nucleotides outside the gene matches: 11. Germline V gives CDR1 SGDLS, CDR2 YYNGEE. The CDR3 length is 16 residues. CDR3 nucleotides: TGTGCCAGCAGCGCGGAAGGACAGGGCGGGCCTCAGCCCCAGCATTTT. It is translated as CASSAEGQGGPQPQHF. The full variable domain, its missing parts supplied by reference TRBV9 and TRBJ1-5, is DSGVTQTPKHLITATGQRVTLRCSPRSGDLSVYWYQQSLDQGLQFLIQYYNGEERAKGNILERFSAQQFPDLHSELNLSSLELGDSALYFCASSAEGQGGPQPQHFGDGTRLSIL.

The chain employs TRBV6-2 or TRBV6-3 and TRBJ2-3; maybe TRBD1 (5 bases). The germline V gene has CDR1 MNHEY and CDR2 SVGEGT. Trimming took 4 bases from V and 0 from J, leaving 8 bases between them. This CDR3 is built from 14 residues. DNA of the CDR3: TGTGCCAGCAGTTCCCAGGGAAGCACAGATACGCAGTATTTT. Translating gives CASSSQGSTDTQYF.

This clonotype occurred many times. The chain carries TRBV24-1 and TRBJ1-5; D call uncertain. The CDR3 is made up of 12 amino acids. Germline loops: CDR1 KGHDR, CDR2 SFDVKD. V lost 6 bases to trimming and J lost 5 bases, with 7 bases between them. The CDR3, as DNA: TGTGCCACCAGTCGTGAAGATCAGCCCCAGCATTTT. Translated, it gives CATSREDQPQHF.

The rearrangement links TRBV11-2 to TRBJ1-1; unclear D gene. Germline CDR1 and CDR2: SGHAT and FQNNGV. Trimming cost V 5 bases and J 3 bases, with 16 bases left between them. This CDR3 is built from 15 residues. In DNA form, the CDR3 reads TGTGCCAGCAGCATCCTTCACTCAGAGGACACTGAAGCTTTCTTT. Encoded protein: CASSILHSEDTEAFF.

This clonotype appeared a single time. CDR3 sequence: CASSQDLGDANTGELFF. CDR3 DNA: TGTGCCAGCAGCCAAGATCTGGGGGACGCGAACACCGGGGAGCTGTTTTTT. This chain uses TRBV3-1 with TRBJ2-2, with D perhaps being TRBD1 or TRBD2 (5 bases each). The CDR3 covers 17 residues. V shed 0 bases and J shed 0 bases, with 11 bases lying between them. Looked up from germline, CDR1 is LGHDT and CDR2 is YNNKEL (reference sequence).

This clonotype was detected a few times. This chain joins TRBV28 and TRBJ2-7; TRBD2 matches 10 bases. Germline CDR1 MDHEN, CDR2 SYDVKM. This CDR3 contains 15 residues. V was clipped by 4 bases and J by 4 bases; unmatched bases: 7. CDR3 in DNA: TGTGCCAGCAGTTCTATAGCGGGAGGACGATACGAGCAGTACGTC. Encoded protein: CASSSIAGGRYEQYV.

This clonotype has at least ten counts. The V call is TRBV6-4, the J call TRBJ2-4; TRBD1 agrees at 7 bases. The length of the CDR3 is 13 residues. Germline V gene sequence: CDR1 MRHNA, CDR2 SNTAGT. V gave up 3 bases and J gave up 9 bases; unmatched junction bases: 5. The CDR3 here is CASSEGAGGIQYF. The DNA of the CDR3 is TGTGCCAGCAGTGAAGGTGCAGGGGGCATTCAGTACTTC.

The V gene is TRBV27, the J gene TRBJ2-2; 10 bases are shared with TRBD2. CDR3 length equals 16 residues. The V segment lost 2 bases and the J segment 1 base; nucleotides outside the gene matches: 1. In germline, CDR1 is MNHEY, CDR2 SMNVEV (reference sequence). Written as DNA, the CDR3 is TGTGCCAGCAGTTTAGGACTAGCGGTGAACACCGGGGAGCTGTTTTTT. It encodes CASSLGLAVNTGELFF.

This clonotype occurred a few times. V usage is TRBV28 and J usage is TRBJ2-7, with 10 positions matching TRBD2. This CDR3 is 16 amino acids long. With 8 bases clipped from V and 1 base from J, the junction kept 11 bases outside the gene matches. CDR1 MDHEN and CDR2 SYDVKM come from the germline V gene. DNA for the CDR3: TGTGCCAGCCCGCCTAGCGGGAGTCGGTTTTCCTACGAGCAGTACTTC. Translating gives CASPPSGSRFSYEQYF.

This clonotype was seen a few times. The chain employs TRBV29-1 and TRBJ1-3; TRBD1 is a possible D gene (5 bases). Germline CDR1 and CDR2: SQVTM and ANQGSEA. The CDR3 loop spans 15 amino acids. With 6 bases removed from V and 0 bases from J, the gap between germline ends came to 15 bases. In nucleotides, the CDR3 is TGCAGCGTGGCGACAACGGGGCTCTCTGGAAACACCATATATTTT. Translated, it gives CSVATTGLSGNTIYF.

The chain recombines TRBV5-1 with TRBJ2-1; 9 bases are shared with TRBD1. The CDR3 runs to 15 residues. With 0 bases clipped from V and 2 bases from J, the junction kept 0 bases outside the gene matches. Per the germline V gene, CDR1 is SGHRS and CDR2 is YFSETQ. In DNA form, the CDR3 reads TGCGCCAGCAGCTTGGGGGACAGGGCCTACAATGAGCAGTTCTTC. It specifies CASSLGDRAYNEQFF.

This clonotype appeared a few times. The J gene is TRBJ1-6, the V gene TRBV19, with D uncertain. Looked up from germline, CDR1 is LNHDA and CDR2 is SQIVND (reference sequence). V was pared by 0 bases and J by 3 bases, with 3 bases between. This CDR3 contains 14 residues. The CDR3 protein is CASSIDFYNSPLHF. The CDR3 DNA sequence: TGTGCCAGTAGTATAGATTTCTATAATTCACCCCTCCACTTT.

This chain uses TRBV20-1 with TRBJ2-3, with TRBD2 matching 11 bases. V shed 2 bases and J 0 bases; nucleotides not matched to a gene: 7. The CDR3 consists of 17 residues. Germline V gene data show CDR1 as DFQATT and CDR2 as SNEGSKA (reference sequence). This CDR3 is CSARPGLAVTSTDTQYF. In DNA form, the CDR3 reads TGCAGTGCTAGACCGGGACTAGCGGTTACTAGCACAGATACGCAGTATTTT.

V usage is TRBV7-2 and J usage is TRBJ2-1; a possible D gene is TRBD2 (6 bases). The V gene lost 5 bases and the J gene lost 6 bases, with 17 bases spanning the gap. Germline V gene lookup returns CDR1 SGHTA and CDR2 FQGNSA. The CDR3 totals 15 residues. CDR3 coding DNA: TGTGCCAGCAGCCTATACCCTACTAGCACCAATGAGCAGTTCTTC. The encoded protein is CASSLYPTSTNEQFF.

This clonotype was counted only a few times. The genes are TRBV5-1 and TRBJ2-5; maybe TRBD1 (6 bases). V lost 0 bases and J 0 bases, leaving 18 bases between the germline ends. Germline CDR1 SGHRS, CDR2 YFSETQ. CDR3 size: 18 residues. This CDR3 is CASSLDDRGDTYQETQYF. The CDR3 coding sequence is TGCGCCAGCAGCTTGGACGACAGAGGGGACACGTACCAAGAGACCCAGTACTTC.